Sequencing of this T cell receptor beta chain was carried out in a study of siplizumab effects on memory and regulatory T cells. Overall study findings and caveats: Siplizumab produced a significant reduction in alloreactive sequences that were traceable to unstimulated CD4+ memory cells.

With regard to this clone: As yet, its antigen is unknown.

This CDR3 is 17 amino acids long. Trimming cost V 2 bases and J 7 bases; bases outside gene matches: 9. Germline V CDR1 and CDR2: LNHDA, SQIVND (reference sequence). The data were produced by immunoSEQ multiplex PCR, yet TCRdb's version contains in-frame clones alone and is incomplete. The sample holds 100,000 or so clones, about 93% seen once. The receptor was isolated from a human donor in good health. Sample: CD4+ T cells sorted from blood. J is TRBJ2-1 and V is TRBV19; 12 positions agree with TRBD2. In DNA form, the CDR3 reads TGTGCCAGTAGTATACGGACTAGCGGGGAAGATGGAAATGAGCAGTTCTTC. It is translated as CASSIRTSGEDGNEQFF.